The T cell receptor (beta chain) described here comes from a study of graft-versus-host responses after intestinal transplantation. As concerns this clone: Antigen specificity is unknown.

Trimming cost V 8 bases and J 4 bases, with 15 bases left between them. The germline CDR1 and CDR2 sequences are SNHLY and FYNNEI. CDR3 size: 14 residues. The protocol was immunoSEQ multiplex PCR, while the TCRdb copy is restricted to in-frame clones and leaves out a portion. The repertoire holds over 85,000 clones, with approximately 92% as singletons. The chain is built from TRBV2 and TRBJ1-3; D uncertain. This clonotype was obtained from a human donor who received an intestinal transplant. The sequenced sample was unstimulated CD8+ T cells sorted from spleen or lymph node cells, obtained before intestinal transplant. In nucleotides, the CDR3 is TGTGCCAGCCTGGGTTACGACCGAGGAAACACCATATATTTT. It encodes CASLGYDRGNTIYF. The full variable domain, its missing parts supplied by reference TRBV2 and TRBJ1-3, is EPEVTQTPSHQVTQMGQEVILRCVPISNHLYFYWYRQILGQKVEFLVSFYNNEISEKSEIFDDQFSVERPDGSNFTLKIRSTKLEDSAMYFCASLGYDRGNTIYFGEGSWLTVV.